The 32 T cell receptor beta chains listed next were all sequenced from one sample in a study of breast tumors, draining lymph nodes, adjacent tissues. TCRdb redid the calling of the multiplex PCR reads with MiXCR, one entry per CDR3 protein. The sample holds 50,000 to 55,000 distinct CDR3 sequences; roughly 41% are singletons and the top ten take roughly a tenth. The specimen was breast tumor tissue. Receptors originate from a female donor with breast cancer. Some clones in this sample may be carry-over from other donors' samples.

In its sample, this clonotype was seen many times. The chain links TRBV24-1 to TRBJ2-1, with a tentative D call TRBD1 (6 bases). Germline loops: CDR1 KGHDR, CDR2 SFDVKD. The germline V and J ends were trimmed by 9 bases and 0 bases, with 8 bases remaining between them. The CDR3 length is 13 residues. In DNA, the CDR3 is TGTGCCACCCGGGACAACTCCTACAATGAGCAGTTCTTC. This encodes CATRDNSYNEQFF.

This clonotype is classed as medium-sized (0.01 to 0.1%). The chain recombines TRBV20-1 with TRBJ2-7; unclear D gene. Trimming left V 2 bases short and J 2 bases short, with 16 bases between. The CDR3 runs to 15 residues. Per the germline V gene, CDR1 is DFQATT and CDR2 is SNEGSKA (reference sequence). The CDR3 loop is CSARYLVVSPYEQYF. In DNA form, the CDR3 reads TGCAGTGCTAGATACTTGGTAGTAAGCCCCTACGAGCAGTACTTC.

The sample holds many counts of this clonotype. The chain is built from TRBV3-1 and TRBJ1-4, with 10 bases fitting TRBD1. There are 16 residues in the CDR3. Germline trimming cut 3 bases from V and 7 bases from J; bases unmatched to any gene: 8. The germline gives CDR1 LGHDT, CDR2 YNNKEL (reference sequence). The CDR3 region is CASSHRRDRGGEKLFF. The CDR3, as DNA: TGTGCCAGCAGCCACCGAAGGGACAGGGGAGGTGAAAAACTGTTTTTT.

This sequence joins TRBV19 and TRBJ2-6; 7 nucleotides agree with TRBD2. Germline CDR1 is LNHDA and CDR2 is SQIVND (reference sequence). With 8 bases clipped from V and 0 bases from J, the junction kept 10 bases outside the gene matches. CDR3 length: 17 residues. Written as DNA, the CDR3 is TGTGCCAGTCGTGTTTCCTGGGACTACTCTGGGGCCAACGTCCTGACTTTC. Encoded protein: CASRVSWDYSGANVLTF. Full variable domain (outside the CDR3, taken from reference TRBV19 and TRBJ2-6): DGGITQSPKYLFRKEGQNVTLSCEQNLNHDAMYWYRQDPGQGLRLIYYSQIVNDFQKGDIAEGYSVSREKKESFPLTVTSAQKNPTAFYLCASRVSWDYSGANVLTFGAGSRLTVL.

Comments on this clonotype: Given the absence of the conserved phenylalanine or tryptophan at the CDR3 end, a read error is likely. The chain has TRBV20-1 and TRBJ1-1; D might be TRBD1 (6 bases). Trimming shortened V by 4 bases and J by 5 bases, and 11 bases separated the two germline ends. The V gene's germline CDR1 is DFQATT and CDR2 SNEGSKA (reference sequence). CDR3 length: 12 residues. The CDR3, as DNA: TGCAGTGCTATACAGGGAAGGACTGAAGCTTTCTGT. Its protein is CSAIQGRTEAFC.

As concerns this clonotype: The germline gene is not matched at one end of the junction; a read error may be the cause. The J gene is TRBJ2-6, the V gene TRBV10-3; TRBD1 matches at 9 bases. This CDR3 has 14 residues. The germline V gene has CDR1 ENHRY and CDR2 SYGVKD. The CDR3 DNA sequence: TGTGCCATCAGGGGGACAGGGACCTTGGGCACTGAAGCTTTC. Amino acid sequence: CAIRGTGTLGTEAF.

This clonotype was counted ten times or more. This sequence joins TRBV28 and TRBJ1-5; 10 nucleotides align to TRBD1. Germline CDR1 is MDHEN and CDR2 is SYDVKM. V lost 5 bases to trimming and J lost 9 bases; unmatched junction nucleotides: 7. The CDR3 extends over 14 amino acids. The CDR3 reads CASSGTGVYGPQHF. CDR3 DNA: TGTGCCAGCAGTGGGACAGGGGTCTATGGGCCCCAGCATTTT.

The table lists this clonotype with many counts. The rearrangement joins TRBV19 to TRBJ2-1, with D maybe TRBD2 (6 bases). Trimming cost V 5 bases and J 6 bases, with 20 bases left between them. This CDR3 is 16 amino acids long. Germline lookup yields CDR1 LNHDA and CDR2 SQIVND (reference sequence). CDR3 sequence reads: CASSGPSAYGGNEQFF. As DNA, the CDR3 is TGTGCCAGTAGTGGACCTAGCGCCTATGGAGGCAATGAGCAGTTCTTC.

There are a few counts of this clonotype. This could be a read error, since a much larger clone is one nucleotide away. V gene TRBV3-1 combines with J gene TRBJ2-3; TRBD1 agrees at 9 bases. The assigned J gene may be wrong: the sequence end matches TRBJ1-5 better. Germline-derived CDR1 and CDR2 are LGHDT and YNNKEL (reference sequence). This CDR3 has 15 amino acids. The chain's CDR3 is CASSLGTGFADTQHF. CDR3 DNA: TGTGCCAGCAGCCTAGGGACAGGGTTCGCAGATACGCAGCATTTT.

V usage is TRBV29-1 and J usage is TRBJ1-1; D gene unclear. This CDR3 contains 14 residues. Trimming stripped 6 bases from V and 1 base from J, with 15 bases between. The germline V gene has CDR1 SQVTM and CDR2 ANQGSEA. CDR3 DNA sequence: TGCAGCGTCGCTGGAGCGACGGGGAACACTGAAGCTTTCTTT. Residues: CSVAGATGNTEAFF.

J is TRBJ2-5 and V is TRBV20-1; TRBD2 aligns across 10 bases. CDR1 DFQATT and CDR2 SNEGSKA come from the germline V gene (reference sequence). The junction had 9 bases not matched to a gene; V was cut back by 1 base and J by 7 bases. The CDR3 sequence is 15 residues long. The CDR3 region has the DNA TGCAGTGCTAGAGGACGAGCGGGAGGGGCAGGGACCCAGTACTTC. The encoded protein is CSARGRAGGAGTQYF.

CDR3 protein: CASSQDSAGVSTDTQYF. CDR3 in DNA: TGTGCCAGCAGCCAAGACTCAGCGGGAGTCAGCACAGATACGCAGTATTTT. The chain recombines TRBV3-1 with TRBJ2-3; 8 bases map to TRBD2. Germline-derived CDR1 and CDR2 are LGHDT and YNNKEL (reference sequence). V lost 0 bases and J lost 0; bases outside the gene matches: 5. CDR3 length: 17 amino acids.

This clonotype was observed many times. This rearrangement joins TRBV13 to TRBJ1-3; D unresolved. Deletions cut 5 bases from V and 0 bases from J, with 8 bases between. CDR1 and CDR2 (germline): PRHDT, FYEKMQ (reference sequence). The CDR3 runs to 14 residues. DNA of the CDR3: TGTGCCAGCAGCCCACTGTTCTCTGGAAACACCATATATTTT. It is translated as CASSPLFSGNTIYF.

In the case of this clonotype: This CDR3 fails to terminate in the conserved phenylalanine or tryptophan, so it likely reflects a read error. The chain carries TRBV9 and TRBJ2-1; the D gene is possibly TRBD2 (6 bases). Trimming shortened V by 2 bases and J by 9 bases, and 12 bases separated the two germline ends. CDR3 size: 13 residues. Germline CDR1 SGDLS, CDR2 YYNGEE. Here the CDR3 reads CASSVEGLGEQFP. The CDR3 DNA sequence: TGTGCCAGCAGCGTCGAGGGACTGGGTGAGCAGTTCCCC.

This CDR3 is CAISELAGACTGELFF. DNA of the CDR3: TGTGCCATAAGCGAACTAGCGGGAGCTTGTACCGGGGAGCTGTTTTTT. The V call is TRBV10-3, the J call TRBJ2-2; 11 bases line up with TRBD2. The junction had 11 bases not matched to a gene; V was cut back by 9 bases and J by 5 bases. The CDR3 contains 16 residues. Germline V gene lookup returns CDR1 ENHRY and CDR2 SYGVKD.

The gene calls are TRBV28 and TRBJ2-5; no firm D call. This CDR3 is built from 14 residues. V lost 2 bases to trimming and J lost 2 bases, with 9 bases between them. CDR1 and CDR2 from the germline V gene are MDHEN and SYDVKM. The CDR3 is CASSLESVQETQYF. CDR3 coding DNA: TGTGCCAGCAGTTTAGAATCAGTGCAAGAGACCCAGTACTTC.

As DNA, the CDR3 is TGTGCCAGTAGTCCCCGGACAGGGATGAGCACTGAAGCTTTCTTT. Its protein is CASSPRTGMSTEAFF. The V call is TRBV19, the J call TRBJ1-1; 8 bases map to TRBD1. In germline, CDR1 is LNHDA, CDR2 SQIVND (reference sequence). The J segment lost 4 bases and the V segment lost 5 bases, leaving 9 bases of the junction unmatched. The CDR3 runs to 15 residues.

CDR3 sequence (DNA): TGCAGTGCCCAATCGGCGGACAAAACCTACGAGCAGTACTTC. This translates into CSAQSADKTYEQYF. The gene calls are TRBV20-1 and TRBJ2-7, with a weak D call TRBD1 (5 bases). This CDR3 has 14 amino acids. CDR1 is DFQATT and CDR2 is SNEGSKA in the germline V gene (reference sequence). V lost 6 bases, J lost 2 bases, and 17 bases lay in between.

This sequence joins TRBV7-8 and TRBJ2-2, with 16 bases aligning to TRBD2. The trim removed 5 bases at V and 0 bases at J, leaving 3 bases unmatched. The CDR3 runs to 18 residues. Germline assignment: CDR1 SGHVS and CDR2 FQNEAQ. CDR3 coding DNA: TGTGCCAGCAGCCCCGGGACTAGCGGGAGGGCGAACACCGGGGAGCTGTTTTTT. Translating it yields CASSPGTSGRANTGELFF.

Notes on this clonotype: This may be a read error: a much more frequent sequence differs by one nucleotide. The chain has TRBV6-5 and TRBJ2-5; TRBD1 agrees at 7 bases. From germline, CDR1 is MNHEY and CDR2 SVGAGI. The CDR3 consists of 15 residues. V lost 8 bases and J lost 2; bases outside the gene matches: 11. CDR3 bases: TGTGCCAGCTGTCGGTCGGGACAGCCACAAGAGACCCAGTACTTC. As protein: CASCRSGQPQETQYF.

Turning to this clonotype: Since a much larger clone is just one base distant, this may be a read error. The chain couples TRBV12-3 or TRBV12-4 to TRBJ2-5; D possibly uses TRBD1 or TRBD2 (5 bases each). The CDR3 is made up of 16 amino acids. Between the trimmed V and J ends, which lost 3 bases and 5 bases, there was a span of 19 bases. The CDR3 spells CASSFALPGSGETQYF. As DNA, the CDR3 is TGTGCCAGCAGTTTCGCGCTGCCAGGGTCGGGGGAGACCCAGTACTTC.

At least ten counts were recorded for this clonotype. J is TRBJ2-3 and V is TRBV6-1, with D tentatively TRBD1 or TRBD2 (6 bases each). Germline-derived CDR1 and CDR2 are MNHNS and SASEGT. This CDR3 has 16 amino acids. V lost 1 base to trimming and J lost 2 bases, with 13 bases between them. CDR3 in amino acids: CASSEVKGGITDTQYF. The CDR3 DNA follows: TGTGCCAGCAGTGAAGTGAAGGGGGGTATCACAGATACGCAGTATTTT.

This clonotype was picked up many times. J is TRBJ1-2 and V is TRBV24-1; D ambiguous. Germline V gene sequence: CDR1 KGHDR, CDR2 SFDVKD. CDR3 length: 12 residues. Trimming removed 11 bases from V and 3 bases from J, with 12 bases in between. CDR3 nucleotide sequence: TGTGCCAACCGGACGGTTGACTATGGCTACACCTTC. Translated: CANRTVDYGYTF.

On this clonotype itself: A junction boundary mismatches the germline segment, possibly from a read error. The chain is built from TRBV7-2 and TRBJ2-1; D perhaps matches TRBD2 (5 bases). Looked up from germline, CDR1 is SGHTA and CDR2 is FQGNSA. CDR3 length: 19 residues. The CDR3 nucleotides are TGTGCCAGCAGCCAAATCATCTCCGGGATCCTAGCCCCCTACAATGGGCAGTTCTTC. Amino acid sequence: CASSQIISGILAPYNGQFF.

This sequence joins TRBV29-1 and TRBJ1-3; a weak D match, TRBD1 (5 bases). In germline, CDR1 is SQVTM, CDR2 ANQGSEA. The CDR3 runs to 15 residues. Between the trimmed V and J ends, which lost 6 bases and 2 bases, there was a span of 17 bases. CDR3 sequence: CSVRFGGRTGNTIYF. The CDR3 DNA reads TGCAGCGTCCGTTTCGGGGGTAGGACTGGAAACACCATATATTTT.

Here the CDR3 reads CASSLVGDRHQETQYF. CDR3 sequence (DNA): TGCGCCAGCAGCCTGGTTGGGGACAGGCACCAAGAGACCCAGTACTTC. The V gene is TRBV5-1, the J gene TRBJ2-5; 8 positions match TRBD1. Looked up from germline, CDR1 is SGHRS and CDR2 is YFSETQ. V was clipped by 4 bases and J by 0 bases; unmatched bases: 8. The CDR3 length is 16 residues. Combining the CDR3 with reference TRBV5-1 and TRBJ2-5 gives the whole variable domain KAGVTQTPRYLIKTRGQQVTLSCSPISGHRSVSWYQQTPGQGLQFLFEYFSETQRNKGNFPGRFSGRQFSNSRSEMNVSTLELGDSALYLCASSLVGDRHQETQYFGPGTRLLVL.

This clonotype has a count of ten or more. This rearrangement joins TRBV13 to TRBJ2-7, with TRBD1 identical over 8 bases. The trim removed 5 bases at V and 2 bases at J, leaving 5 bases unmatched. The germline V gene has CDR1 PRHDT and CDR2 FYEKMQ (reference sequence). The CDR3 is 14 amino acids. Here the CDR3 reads CASSRDRGAYEQYF. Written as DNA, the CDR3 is TGTGCCAGCAGCCGTGACAGGGGAGCCTACGAGCAGTACTTC. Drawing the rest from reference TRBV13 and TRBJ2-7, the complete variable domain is AAGVIQSPRHLIKEKRETATLKCYPIPRHDTVYWYQQGPGQDPQFLISFYEKMQSDKGSIPDRFSAQQFSDYHSELNMSSLELGDSALYFCASSRDRGAYEQYFGPGTRLTVT.

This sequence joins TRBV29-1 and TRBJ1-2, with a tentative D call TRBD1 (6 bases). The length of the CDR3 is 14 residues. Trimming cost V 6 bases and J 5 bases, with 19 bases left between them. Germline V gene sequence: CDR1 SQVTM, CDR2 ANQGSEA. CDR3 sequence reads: CSVKAGDKSYGYTF. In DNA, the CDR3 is TGCAGCGTCAAAGCCGGGGACAAATCGTATGGCTACACCTTC.

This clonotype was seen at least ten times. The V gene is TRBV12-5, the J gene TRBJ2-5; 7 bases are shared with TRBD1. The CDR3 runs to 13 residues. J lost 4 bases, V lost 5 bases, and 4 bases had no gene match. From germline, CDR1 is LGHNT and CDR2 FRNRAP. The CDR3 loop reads CASGVGTVETQYF. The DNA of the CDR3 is TGTGCTAGTGGTGTCGGGACAGTAGAGACCCAGTACTTC.

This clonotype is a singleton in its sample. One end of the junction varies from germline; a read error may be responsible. Here the CDR3 DNA reads TGTGCCACCCAACCCGGGACAGCCAATCAGCCCCAACATTTT. Amino acids: CATQPGTANQPQHF. The chain joins TRBV15 to TRBJ1-5; 7 bases align to TRBD1. This CDR3 contains 14 residues. CDR1 and CDR2 (germline): LNHNV, YYDKDF (reference sequence). Looking up the rest from reference TRBV15 and TRBJ1-5 gives the full variable domain: DAMVIQNPRYQVTQFGKPVTLSCSQTLNHNVMYWYQQKSSQAPKLLFHYYDKDFNNEADTPDNFQSRRPNTSFCFLDIRSPGLGDTAMYLCATQPGTANQPQHFGDGTRLSIL.

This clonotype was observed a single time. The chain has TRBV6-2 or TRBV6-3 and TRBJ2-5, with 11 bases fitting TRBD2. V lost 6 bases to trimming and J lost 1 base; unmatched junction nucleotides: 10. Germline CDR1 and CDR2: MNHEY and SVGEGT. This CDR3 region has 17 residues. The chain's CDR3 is CASRMTSGIPSQETQYF. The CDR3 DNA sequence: TGTGCCAGCAGGATGACTAGCGGGATACCCTCCCAAGAGACCCAGTACTTC.

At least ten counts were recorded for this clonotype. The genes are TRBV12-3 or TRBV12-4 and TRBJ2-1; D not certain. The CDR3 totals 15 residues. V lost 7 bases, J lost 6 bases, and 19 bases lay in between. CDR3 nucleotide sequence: TGTGCCAGCACCCTCTCGGGCCAACTTTCCAATGAGCAGTTCTTC. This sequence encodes CASTLSGQLSNEQFF.